This T cell receptor (beta chain) was sequenced during a study of identical twins. Study-level results: Models predicted too little out-of-frame TCR alpha sharing in monozygotic twins.

From the 5' RACE reads, TCRdb called clonotypes with MiXCR, one entry per CDR3 protein. The sample includes around 510,000 distinct CDR3 sequences, roughly an eighth of them seen just once. V dropped 3 bases and J dropped 6; count of bases not matched to a gene: 11. Germline values: CDR1 DFQATT, CDR2 SNEGSKA (reference sequence). CDR3 length equals 16 residues. This clonotype has only a few counts. Its antigen remains unknown. The sample also formed part of further work on yellow fever vaccine responses in identical twins.

The chain has TRBV20-1 and TRBJ1-5; 10 nucleotides agree with TRBD1. This receptor was taken from a young woman in good health. Sequenced: CD4+ T cells sorted from blood. Written as DNA, the CDR3 is TGCAGTGCTAGGACCGGGACAGGGGTGAGGAGTCAGCCCCAGCATTTT. It yields the protein CSARTGTGVRSQPQHF.